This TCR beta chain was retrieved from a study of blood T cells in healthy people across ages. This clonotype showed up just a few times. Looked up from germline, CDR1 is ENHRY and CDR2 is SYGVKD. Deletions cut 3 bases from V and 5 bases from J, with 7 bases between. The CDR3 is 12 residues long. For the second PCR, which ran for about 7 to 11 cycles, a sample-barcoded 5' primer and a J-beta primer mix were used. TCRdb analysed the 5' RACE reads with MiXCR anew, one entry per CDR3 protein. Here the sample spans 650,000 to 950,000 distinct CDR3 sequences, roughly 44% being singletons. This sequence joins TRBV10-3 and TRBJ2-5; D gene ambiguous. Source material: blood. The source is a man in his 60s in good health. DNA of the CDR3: TGTGCCATCAGTGAACTGTGGGAGACCCAGTACTTC. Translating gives CAISELWETQYF.